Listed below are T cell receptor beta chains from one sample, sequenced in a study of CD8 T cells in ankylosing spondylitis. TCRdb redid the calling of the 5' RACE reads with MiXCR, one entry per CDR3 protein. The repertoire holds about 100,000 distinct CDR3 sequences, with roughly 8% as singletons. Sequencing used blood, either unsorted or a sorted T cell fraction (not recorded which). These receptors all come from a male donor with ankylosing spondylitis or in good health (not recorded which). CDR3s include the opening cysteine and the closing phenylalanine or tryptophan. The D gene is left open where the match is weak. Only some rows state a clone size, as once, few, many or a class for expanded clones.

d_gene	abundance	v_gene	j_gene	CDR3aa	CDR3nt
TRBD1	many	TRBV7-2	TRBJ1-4	CASSYDRVSEKLFF	TGTGCCAGCAGCTATGACAGGGTCAGCGAAAAACTGTTTTTT
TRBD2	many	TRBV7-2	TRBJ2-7	CASSSSGPRGAAHSYEQYF	TGTGCCAGCAGCTCTAGCGGCCCGCGGGGGGCGGCCCACTCCTACGAGCAGTACTTC
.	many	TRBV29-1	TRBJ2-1	CSVVVRTYNEQFF	TGCAGCGTTGTGGTCCGCACCTACAATGAGCAGTTCTTC
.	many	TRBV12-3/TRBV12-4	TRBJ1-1	CASLPFRASNLAEAFF	TGTGCCTCCCTGCCCTTCCGGGCCTCGAATCTCGCTGAAGCTTTCTTT
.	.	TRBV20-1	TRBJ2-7	CSARGSPLYEQYF	TGCAGTGCTAGAGGTTCCCCTCTATACGAGCAGTACTTC
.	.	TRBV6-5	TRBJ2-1	CASSYGLGKYNEQFF	TGTGCCAGCAGTTACGGGCTGGGGAAGTACAATGAGCAGTTCTTC
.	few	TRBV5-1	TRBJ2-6	CASMEISGANVLTF	TGCGCCAGCATGGAGATCTCTGGGGCCAACGTCCTGACTTTC
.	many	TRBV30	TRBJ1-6	CAWSVPGYSPLHF	TGTGCCTGGAGCGTCCCAGGGTACTCACCCCTCCACTTT
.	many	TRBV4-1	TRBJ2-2	CASFHGPSWDTGELFF	TGCGCCAGCTTCCACGGACCCTCTTGGGACACCGGGGAGCTGTTTTTT
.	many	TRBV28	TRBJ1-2	CASSLFSVYGYTF	TGTGCCAGCAGTTTATTCTCCGTCTATGGCTACACCTTC
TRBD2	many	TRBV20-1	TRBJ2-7	CSARLAGSYYEQYF	TGCAGTGCCCGACTAGCGGGTTCTTACTACGAGCAGTACTTC
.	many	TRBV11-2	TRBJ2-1	CASSSAAGSYNEQFF	TGTGCCAGCAGCTCAGCCGCAGGTTCCTACAATGAGCAGTTCTTC
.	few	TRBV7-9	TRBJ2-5	CASSPDLERETQYF	TGTGCCAGCAGCCCAGATCTGGAGAGGGAGACCCAGTACTTC